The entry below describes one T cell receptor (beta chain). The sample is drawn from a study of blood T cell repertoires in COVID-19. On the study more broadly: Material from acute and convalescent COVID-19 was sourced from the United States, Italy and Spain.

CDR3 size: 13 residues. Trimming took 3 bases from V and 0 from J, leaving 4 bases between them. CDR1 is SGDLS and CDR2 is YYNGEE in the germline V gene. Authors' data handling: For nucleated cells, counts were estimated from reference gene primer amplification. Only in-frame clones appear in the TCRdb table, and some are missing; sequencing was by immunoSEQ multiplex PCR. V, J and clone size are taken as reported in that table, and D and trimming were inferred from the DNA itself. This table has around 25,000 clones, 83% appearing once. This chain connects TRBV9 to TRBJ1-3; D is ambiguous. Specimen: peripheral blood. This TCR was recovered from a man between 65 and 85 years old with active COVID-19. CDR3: CASSGLSGNTIYF. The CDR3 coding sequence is TGTGCCAGCAGCGGGCTCTCTGGAAACACCATATATTTT.